These 30 T cell receptor beta chains were sequenced from one sample in a study of T cell repertoires in cytomegalovirus infection. TCRdb passed the reads through MiXCR, listing each CDR3 protein once. The data contain roughly 760,000 distinct CDR3 sequences, approximately 40% of them singletons. Sequences were obtained from PBMCs. These receptors came from a human donor in good health (CMV status not recorded). Some clones in this sample may be carry-over from other donors' samples.

The chain employs TRBV28 and TRBJ2-1; 7 bases align to TRBD1. CDR1 is MDHEN, CDR2 SYDVKM, per germline. The CDR3 is made up of 18 amino acids. The V gene end was trimmed by 5 bases and the J gene end by 4 bases; junction bases not matched to a gene: 17. The CDR3 sequence is CASSPSRTGPPLYNEQFF. In DNA, the CDR3 is TGTGCCAGCAGTCCCTCCCGGACAGGCCCCCCATTGTACAATGAGCAGTTCTTC.

This clonotype was observed a few times. The chain is built from TRBV28 and TRBJ2-6; 12 nucleotides line up with TRBD2. CDR1 and CDR2 (germline): MDHEN, SYDVKM. The trim removed 2 bases at V and 0 bases at J, leaving 5 bases unmatched. The CDR3 extends over 19 amino acids. In DNA, the CDR3 is TGTGCCAGCAGTTTAGGTTTACTAGCGGGGGGCTCTGGGGCCAACGTCCTGACTTTC. Translated, it gives CASSLGLLAGGSGANVLTF.

As concerns this clonotype: This clone may be a read error of a much larger clone one base away. This chain connects TRBV7-8 to TRBJ2-3; D gene ambiguous. This CDR3 is 17 amino acids long. The germline V gene has CDR1 SGHVS and CDR2 FQNEAQ. With 5 bases removed from V and 0 bases from J, the gap between germline ends came to 18 bases. The CDR3 here is CASSPPSGRASTDTQYF. In DNA, the CDR3 is TGTGCCAGCAGCCCCCCCTCGGGCCGGGCGAGCACAGATACGCAGTATTTT.

This chain joins TRBV5-6 and TRBJ1-2; D unclear. Trimming took 4 bases from V and 4 from J, leaving 11 bases between them. The germline gives CDR1 SGHDT, CDR2 YYEEEE. The CDR3 has 13 residues. CDR3 amino acids: CASSIGRSYGYTF. The CDR3 DNA follows: TGTGCCAGCAGCATCGGACGGAGCTATGGCTACACCTTC.

A note on this clonotype: A much larger clone lies a single base off, so this may be a read error. The gene calls are TRBV7-8 and TRBJ2-2; the D gene could be TRBD1 or TRBD2 (5 bases each). Germline values: CDR1 SGHVS, CDR2 FQNEAQ. This CDR3 is built from 15 residues. The CDR3 sequence: CATTEGPTGTGELCF. As DNA, the CDR3 is TGTGCCACGACTGAGGGACCGACCGGCACCGGGGAGCTGTGTTTT. Complete variable domain (other parts from reference TRBV7-8 and TRBJ2-2): GAGVSQSPRYKVAKRGQDVALRCDPISGHVSLFWYQQALGQGPEFLTYFQNEAQLDKSGLPSDRFFAERPEGSVSTLKIQRTQQEDSAVYLCATTEGPTGTGELCFGEGSRLTVL.

This clonotype was counted between two and nine times. V gene TRBV19 combines with J gene TRBJ1-5; 9 bases agree with TRBD1. This CDR3 contains 15 residues. Germline V lookup: CDR1 LNHDA, CDR2 SQIVND (reference sequence). The junction had 10 bases not matched to a gene; V was cut back by 7 bases and J by 6 bases. The CDR3 DNA reads as TGTGCCAGTACCAACTCCGGGACAGGGAGTCAGCCCCAGCATTTT. This encodes CASTNSGTGSQPQHF.

This rearrangement joins TRBV4-1 to TRBJ1-2; TRBD1 aligns across 8 bases. J was trimmed by 8 bases and V by 0 bases; bases with no gene match: 8. CDR1 MGHRA and CDR2 YSYEKL come from the germline V gene. The CDR3 consists of 15 residues. The CDR3 region has the DNA TGCGCCAGCAGCCAAGAATGGGCAGGGGGCTCCGGCTACACCTTC. It specifies CASSQEWAGGSGYTF.

This clonotype came up many times. The chain uses TRBV23-1 and TRBJ1-5; D is unresolved. TRBV23-1 belongs to the ORF category, with a function that is uncertain. There are 13 residues in the CDR3. With 6 bases removed from V and 3 bases from J, the gap between germline ends came to 9 bases. DNA for the CDR3: TGCGCCAGCAGAGAACTATTCAATCAGCCCCAGCATTTT. Translation gives CASRELFNQPQHF.

This clonotype was counted between two and nine times. This chain joins TRBV7-6 and TRBJ2-7; 10 bases map to TRBD2. The trim removed 0 bases at V and 3 bases at J, leaving 11 bases unmatched. CDR1 and CDR2 from the germline V gene are SGHVS and FNYEAQ. This CDR3 region has 18 residues. CDR3 residues: CASSLASASGGQYYEQYF. As DNA, the CDR3 is TGTGCCAGCAGCTTAGCATCAGCTAGCGGGGGCCAGTACTACGAGCAGTACTTC.

This clonotype was seen more than once but under ten times. The chain links TRBV20-1 to TRBJ1-6; TRBD1 agrees at 10 bases. This CDR3 region has 17 residues. The V and J ends lost 3 bases and 0 bases, in that order; junction bases with no gene match: 5. Per germline, CDR1 DFQATT and CDR2 SNEGSKA (reference sequence). The CDR3: CSASKGQGSSYNSPLHF. The DNA for the CDR3 is TGCAGTGCTAGTAAGGGACAGGGGAGCTCCTATAATTCACCCCTCCACTTT.

This rearrangement joins TRBV2 to TRBJ1-5; D gene uncertain. The CDR3 runs 14 residues. With 8 bases removed from V and 0 bases from J, the gap between germline ends came to 11 bases. Germline values: CDR1 SNHLY, CDR2 FYNNEI. This CDR3 is CASSEVYSNQPQHF. CDR3 bases: TGTGCCAGCTCCGAGGTCTATAGCAATCAGCCCCAGCATTTT.

This clonotype was observed at least ten times. The chain carries TRBV7-8 and TRBJ1-5; D not certain. Trimming pared 2 bases from V and 3 bases from J, leaving 5 bases between. Looked up from germline, CDR1 is SGHVS and CDR2 is FQNEAQ. The CDR3 extends over 13 amino acids. The CDR3 protein is CASSLSNNQPQHF. For the CDR3, the DNA is TGTGCCAGCAGCTTATCCAACAATCAGCCCCAGCATTTT. Based on the CDR3 plus reference TRBV7-8 and TRBJ1-5, the full variable domain is GAGVSQSPRYKVAKRGQDVALRCDPISGHVSLFWYQQALGQGPEFLTYFQNEAQLDKSGLPSDRFFAERPEGSVSTLKIQRTQQEDSAVYLCASSLSNNQPQHFGDGTRLSIL.

The chain has TRBV9 and TRBJ2-1; TRBD2 matches at 9 bases. Trimming removed 1 base from V and 3 bases from J; junction bases left unmatched: 8. The CDR3 length is 17 residues. Looked up from germline, CDR1 is SGDLS and CDR2 is YYNGEE. The CDR3 DNA reads TGTGCCAGCAGCGTACGGGCTAGCGGGACTATCTACAATGAGCAGTTCTTC. It specifies CASSVRASGTIYNEQFF.

J is TRBJ1-4 and V is TRBV4-1; 8 bases are shared with TRBD1. The trim removed 1 base at V and 4 bases at J, leaving 5 bases unmatched. Per the germline V gene, CDR1 is MGHRA and CDR2 is YSYEKL. The CDR3 spans 16 residues. DNA for the CDR3: TGCGCCAGCAGCCAAGGGGGCGGGACAGGTAATGAAAAACTGTTTTTT. This encodes CASSQGGGTGNEKLFF.

The V and J genes are TRBV7-8 and TRBJ1-1; maybe TRBD1 (5 bases). CDR3 length: 14 amino acids. CDR1 is SGHVS and CDR2 is FQNEAQ in the germline V gene. Trimming removed 3 bases at V and 10 bases at J, with 18 bases between. CDR3 bases: TGTGCCAGCAGCTTGTTACATGGGGCTCTTGTAGCTTTCTTT. This sequence encodes CASSLLHGALVAFF.

CDR3 bases: TGTGCCAGCAGCGTAGGGGGCGCGAACACCGGGGAGCTGTTTTTT. Amino acids: CASSVGGANTGELFF. The J gene is TRBJ2-2, the V gene TRBV9, with a possible D match to TRBD1 (5 bases). This CDR3 region has 15 residues. Germline loops: CDR1 SGDLS, CDR2 YYNGEE. Trimming left V 0 bases short and J 0 bases short, with 6 bases between.

V and J are TRBV19 and TRBJ2-1, with D tentatively TRBD2 (6 bases). The germline gives CDR1 LNHDA, CDR2 SQIVND (reference sequence). This CDR3 is built from 15 residues. V dropped 5 bases and J dropped 9 bases, with 20 bases sitting between them. The chain's CDR3 is CASSPSPSVGGEQFF. In DNA form, the CDR3 reads TGTGCCAGTAGTCCCTCTCCTAGCGTCGGGGGTGAGCAGTTCTTC.

This rearrangement joins TRBV7-2 to TRBJ2-5; 7 positions agree with TRBD2. CDR1 and CDR2 from the germline V gene are SGHTA and FQGNSA. The CDR3 consists of 15 residues. Trimming at V came to 8 bases and at J to 5 bases, leaving 14 bases not matched to a gene. In DNA form, the CDR3 reads TGTGCCAGCTTCTTATGGGGGGGACTTCGGGAGACCCAGTACTTC. Its translation is CASFLWGGLRETQYF.

This rearrangement joins TRBV12-3 or TRBV12-4 to TRBJ1-4, with 7 bases matching TRBD1. This CDR3 is built from 17 residues. The V gene end was trimmed by 0 bases and the J gene end by 7 bases; junction bases not matched to a gene: 11. CDR3 DNA: TGTGCCAGCAGTTTAGCGCTTTGGGCAGGGGGGGGTGAAAAACTGTTTTTT. It is translated as CASSLALWAGGGEKLFF.

V usage is TRBV12-3 or TRBV12-4 and J usage is TRBJ2-7, with 7 bases that match TRBD2. V was pared by 3 bases and J by 0 bases, with 11 bases of the junction left unmatched. CDR3 size: 17 residues. This CDR3 reads CASSFSGGSRSSYEQYF. DNA of the CDR3: TGTGCCAGCAGTTTTAGCGGCGGGAGCAGGAGCTCCTACGAGCAGTACTTC.

This clonotype has only a few counts. The chain carries TRBV6-1 and TRBJ1-2; 9 bases align to TRBD1. The CDR3 spans 13 residues. Per germline, CDR1 MNHNS and CDR2 SASEGT. The trim removed 7 bases at V and 7 bases at J, leaving 7 bases unmatched. CDR3 sequence: CASTTGTGSGYTF. The CDR3 DNA reads TGTGCCAGCACTACCGGGACAGGGAGTGGCTACACCTTC.

This clonotype was seen a handful of times. The chain combines TRBV28 with TRBJ2-1; TRBD2 agrees at 9 bases. Germline CDR1 MDHEN, CDR2 SYDVKM. The CDR3 covers 16 residues. J gave up 6 bases and V 2 bases, and 8 bases lay outside the gene matches. This CDR3 reads CASSLAGGDPLNEQFF. CDR3 DNA sequence: TGTGCCAGCAGTTTAGCGGGAGGGGACCCACTCAATGAGCAGTTCTTC.

The V and J genes are TRBV6-1 and TRBJ2-7; D not resolved. V dropped 4 bases and J dropped 5 bases, with 9 bases sitting between them. CDR1 and CDR2 from the germline V gene are MNHNS and SASEGT. CDR3 length equals 12 residues. In DNA form, the CDR3 reads TGTGCCAGCAGTGGAAACGCAAACGAGCAGTACTTC. It encodes CASSGNANEQYF.

The rearrangement joins TRBV12-3 or TRBV12-4 to TRBJ2-1, with D unclear. This CDR3 has 13 amino acids. The germline V and J ends were trimmed by 5 bases and 4 bases, with 9 bases remaining between them. Written as DNA, the CDR3 is TGTGCCAGCAGTCCTGACCATTACAATGAGCAGTTCTTC. Translated: CASSPDHYNEQFF.

V and J are TRBV7-6 and TRBJ2-1, with D perhaps given as TRBD1 or TRBD2 (6 bases each). Germline CDR1 SGHVS, CDR2 FNYEAQ. The CDR3 is 13 amino acids. Trimming took off 11 bases at V and 4 bases at J, with 15 bases between the two ends. CDR3 amino acids: CAGGQDDYNEQFF. The CDR3 DNA reads as TGTGCCGGGGGGCAAGACGATTACAATGAGCAGTTCTTC.

V gene TRBV30 combines with J gene TRBJ2-2; D gene unclear. Germline CDR1 is GTSNPN and CDR2 is SVGIG (reference sequence). The V end lost 2 bases, the J end lost 7 bases, and 5 bases lay between the germline ends. The CDR3 runs 11 residues. CDR3 in DNA: TGTGCCTGGAGTCACAGCGGGGAGCTGTTTTTT. This gives the protein CAWSHSGELFF. The full variable domain, its missing parts supplied by reference TRBV30 and TRBJ2-2, is SQTIHQWPATLVQPVGSPLSLECTVEGTSNPNLYWYRQAAGRGLQLLFYSVGIGQISSEVPQNLSASRPQDRQFILSSKKLLLSDSGFYLCAWSHSGELFFGEGSRLTVL.

CDR3 nucleotide sequence: TGCAGCGTTGATACTAGCGGGAGACCGTACAATGAGCAGTTCTTC. Amino acid sequence: CSVDTSGRPYNEQFF. The chain combines TRBV29-1 with TRBJ2-1, with 11 bases lining up with TRBD2. V shed 3 bases and J 4 bases; nucleotides not matched to a gene: 5. The CDR3 contains 15 residues. CDR1 is SQVTM and CDR2 is ANQGSEA in the germline V gene.

For this clonotype: One junction end disagrees with the germline gene, perhaps due to a read error. The CDR3 reads CATSDRALYNEKFF. Written as DNA, the CDR3 is TGTGCCACCAGTGATCGGGCCCTTTACAATGAGAAGTTCTTC. The V gene is TRBV24-1, the J gene TRBJ2-1; no firm D call. Germline CDR1 is KGHDR and CDR2 is SFDVKD. CDR3 size: 14 residues.

This clonotype was recorded only once. A read error may be the cause here, since a much bigger clone is one base away. The J gene is TRBJ1-4, the V gene TRBV3-1; D gene uncertain. Germline loops: CDR1 LGHDT, CDR2 YNNKEL (reference sequence). Between the trimmed V and J ends, which lost 5 bases and 0 bases, there was a span of 10 bases. This CDR3 is 15 amino acids long. CDR3: CASSFQRATNEKLFF. The CDR3 nucleotides read TGTGCCAGCAGCTTCCAGAGGGCAACTAATGAAAAACTGTTTTTT.

The chain carries TRBV6-8 and TRBJ2-5, with 8 nucleotides matching TRBD2. Germline values: CDR1 MNHGY, CDR2 SAAAGT. The CDR3 loop spans 14 amino acids. J gave up 3 bases and V 6 bases, and 6 bases lay outside the gene matches. The CDR3: CASRVLGREETQYF. The CDR3 bases are TGTGCCAGCAGAGTCCTCGGGAGGGAAGAGACCCAGTACTTC.